The 27 T cell receptor beta chains listed next were all sequenced from one sample in a study of T cells in women clearing cervical HPV infection. The table came from immunoSEQ multiplex PCR; TCRdb's copy has only in-frame clones and leaves some out. This sample contains more than 11,000 clones. Sequences were obtained from blood buffy coat. The receptor set was obtained from a woman between 18 and 70 years old with a cervical HPV16 infection that either progressed to CIN3+ or cleared (not recorded which).

On this clone itself: The read stops 3 residues short of the end of the CDR3; the missing end is completed from the germline J gene. This chain links TRBV5-4 with TRBJ2-5, with 11 bases identical to TRBD2. Germline lookup yields CDR1 SGHNT and CDR2 YYREEE (reference sequence). J gave up 5 bases and V 0 bases, and 6 bases lay outside the gene matches. CDR3 size: 16 residues. CDR3 sequence reads: CASSLAASGGPETQYF. CDR3 DNA, as far as it was read: TGTGCCAGCAGCTTGGCGGCTAGCGGGGGGCCGGAGACC.

In regard to this clone: Sequencing ends 3 residues short of the CDR3 end; the germline J gene provides the rest. This sequence joins TRBV2 and TRBJ1-4; no clear D gene. The CDR3 loop spans 13 amino acids. Germline CDR1 reads SNHLY; CDR2 reads FYNNEI. The CDR3: CATATIENSPLFF. The CDR3 bases that were read are TGTGCCACGGCGACAATCGAAAATTCACCA.

In regard to this clone: The CDR3 end is not reached by the read, which stops 3 residues before it; the germline J gene fills it in. The chain has TRBV5-1 and TRBJ2-5, with TRBD1 matching 7 bases. Germline trimming cut 4 bases from V and 5 bases from J; bases unmatched to any gene: 11. The CDR3 sequence is 15 residues long. CDR1 and CDR2 from the germline V gene are SGHRS and YFSETQ. Incomplete CDR3 DNA: TGCGCCAGCAGCGTGGAAGACAGGGCGAGCGAGACC. Its translation is CASSVEDRASET. The entire CDR3 is CASSVEDRASETQYF.

Comment on this clone: The sequenced fragment ends 3 residues before the CDR3 boundary, so the rest is inferred from the germline J gene. Other DNA sequences within the sample encode an identical CDR3. This chain joins TRBV20-1 and TRBJ1-4, with 8 bases fitting TRBD1. Germline trimming cut 3 bases from V and 8 bases from J; bases unmatched to any gene: 11. CDR3 length equals 15 residues. The germline V gene has CDR1 DFQATT and CDR2 SNEGSKA (reference sequence). The CDR3 here is CSARGLTGGVEKLFF. The sequenced CDR3 bases are TGCAGTGCTAGGGGTCTCACAGGGGGAGTCGAAAAA.

Comments on this clone: Coverage ceases 3 residues before the CDR3 finishes, and the germline J gene fills in the end. J is TRBJ2-7 and V is TRBV18; no clear D. V was cut by 4 bases and J by 0 bases, with 13 bases left in between. The CDR3 is 15 amino acids. Germline-derived CDR1 and CDR2 are KGHSH and LQKENI. The CDR3 here is CASSLDLSSSYEQYF. Partial CDR3 DNA: TGTGCCAGCTCACTTGATTTAAGTAGCTCCTACGAG.

With respect to this clone: The CDR3 extends 3 residues past the end of the read, so its final part is completed from the germline J gene. The rearrangement links TRBV27 to TRBJ1-2; 7 bases line up with TRBD1. CDR3 length: 12 amino acids. The germline V gene encodes CDR1 MNHEY and CDR2 SMNVEV (reference sequence). The covered CDR3 bases are TGTGCCAGCAGTCCGACAGGGTTCGGC. Its protein product is CASSPTGFG. In full, the CDR3 reads CASSPTGFGYTF.

In terms of frequency, this clone is medium-sized. The CDR3 extends 3 residues past the end of the read, so its final part is completed from the germline J gene. The rearrangement joins TRBV3-1 (or the pseudogene TRBV3-2) to TRBJ1-1, with no clear D. With 1 base removed from V and 2 bases from J, the gap between germline ends came to 14 bases. The CDR3 runs to 16 residues. Germline V gives CDR1 LGHDT, CDR2 YNNKEL (reference sequence). The part of the CDR3 DNA that was read is TGTGCCAGCAGCCAAGTAATAAGCCAGGCCAACACTGAA. Its translation: CASSQVISQANTE. The full CDR3 protein is CASSQVISQANTEAFF.

In regard to this clone: The read ends 3 residues before the CDR3 terminus; that terminus is restored from the germline J gene. The rearrangement uses TRBV19 and TRBJ2-7; 14 nucleotides match TRBD2. The trim removed 5 bases at V and 5 bases at J, leaving 5 bases unmatched. The germline V gene encodes CDR1 LNHDA and CDR2 SQIVND (reference sequence). The CDR3 has 15 amino acids. The sequenced part of the CDR3 DNA is TGTGCCAGTAGTCCGGGACTAGCGGGGGCCCACGAG. Protein sequence: CASSPGLAGAHE. The whole CDR3 sequence is CASSPGLAGAHEQYF.

For this clone: The read stops 3 residues short of the end of the CDR3; the missing end is completed from the germline J gene. V gene TRBV5-1 combines with J gene TRBJ1-1; 9 bases fit TRBD1. In germline, CDR1 is SGHRS, CDR2 YFSETQ. This CDR3 is 15 amino acids long. V was pared by 4 bases and J by 3 bases, with 7 bases of the junction left unmatched. The CDR3 loop is CASSLRTGADTEAFF. Incomplete CDR3 DNA: TGCGCCAGCAGCCTACGGACAGGGGCGGACACTGAA.

Notes on this clone: The read finishes 3 residues shy of the CDR3 end, and the germline J gene is used to complete it. This chain joins TRBV5-6 and TRBJ2-7; tentative D call: TRBD1 (6 bases). Trimming removed 2 bases at V and 5 bases at J, with 14 bases between. This CDR3 spans 14 amino acids. Germline CDR1 is SGHDT and CDR2 is YYEEEE. The part of the CDR3 DNA that was read is TGTGCCAGCAGCTTAACTAAGGGGGACAACGAG. The encoded protein is CASSLTKGDNE. The CDR3 in full is CASSLTKGDNEQYF.

Details on this clone: The read is 3 residues too short to cover the CDR3 end, so that end is filled in from the germline J gene. This chain uses TRBV19 with TRBJ1-2; perhaps TRBD1 as D (5 bases). The germline V gene encodes CDR1 LNHDA and CDR2 SQIVND (reference sequence). This CDR3 comprises 16 residues. CDR3 in amino acids: CASRESGGESTDTYTF. The part of the CDR3 DNA that was read is TGTGCCAGTAGAGAGAGCGGGGGGGAGAGCACAGATACC.

In regard to this clone: The CDR3 is cut off 3 residues early in the read; its end comes from the germline J gene. The chain couples TRBV2 to TRBJ2-7; D might be TRBD1 (6 bases). The CDR3 length is 13 residues. Germline CDR1 SNHLY, CDR2 FYNNEI. V lost 10 bases, J lost 3 bases, and 16 bases lay in between. CDR3: CANSQGQGYEQYF. The sequenced CDR3 bases are TGTGCCAATTCTCAGGGGCAGGGCTACGAG.

Of note for this clone: The read is 3 residues too short to cover the CDR3 end, so that end is filled in from the germline J gene. The chain uses TRBV5-1 and TRBJ2-2, with 9 bases that match TRBD1. V was clipped by 4 bases and J by 4 bases; unmatched bases: 5. From germline, CDR1 is SGHRS and CDR2 YFSETQ. The CDR3 has 15 amino acids. The CDR3 region is CASSPGQGGTGELFF. The sequenced part of the CDR3 DNA is TGCGCCAGCAGCCCGGGACAGGGTGGCACCGGGGAG. Full variable domain (missing parts from reference TRBV5-1 and TRBJ2-2): KAGVTQTPRYLIKTRGQQVTLSCSPISGHRSVSWYQQTPGQGLQFLFEYFSETQRNKGNFPGRFSGRQFSNSRSEMNVSTLELGDSALYLCASSPGQGGTGELFFGEGSRLTVL.

As regards this clone: Read sequence stops 3 residues before the CDR3 end, and the germline J gene provides the missing end. The chain joins TRBV30 to TRBJ1-5; D not certain. The germline CDR1 and CDR2 sequences are GTSNPN and SVGIG (reference sequence). V dropped 5 bases and J dropped 4 bases, with 12 bases sitting between them. The CDR3 runs 13 residues. CDR3 bases read: TGTGCCTGGGCGGCGGCGGTGAATCAGCCC. This gives the protein CAWAAAVNQP. The whole CDR3 sequence reads CAWAAAVNQPQHF. The full variable domain, rest sourced from reference TRBV30 and TRBJ1-5, is SQTIHQWPATLVQPVGSPLSLECTVEGTSNPNLYWYRQAAGRGLQLLFYSVGIGQISSEVPQNLSASRPQDRQFILSSKKLLLSDSGFYLCAWAAAVNQPQHFGDGTRLSIL.

As to this clone: Read coverage stops 3 residues before the CDR3 terminus; the germline J gene supplies the remainder. V is TRBV10-3 and J is TRBJ1-2; a possible D gene is TRBD1 (5 bases). V was shortened by 5 bases and J by 6 bases, with 16 bases between the two germline ends. The CDR3 has 14 residues. Germline CDR1 reads ENHRY; CDR2 reads SYGVKD. The sequenced CDR3 bases are TGTGCCATCAGTAAAAATCAGGGTCCCCATGGC. This encodes CAISKNQGPHG. The complete CDR3 protein is CAISKNQGPHGYTF.

As for this clone: The CDR3 extends 3 residues past the end of the read, so its final part is completed from the germline J gene. The chain employs TRBV20-1 and TRBJ2-3; D might be TRBD2 (9 bases). Germline CDR1 is DFQATT and CDR2 is SNEGSKA (reference sequence). Trimming removed 0 bases from V and 5 bases from J, with 30 bases in between. The CDR3 has 20 amino acids. The CDR3 region is CSAREPPGGANSGGIDTQYF. The DNA read from the CDR3 is TGCAGTGCTAGAGAGCCCCCAGGGGGCGCGAATAGCGGGGGAATAGATACG.

The sequenced part of the CDR3 DNA is TGTGCCAGCAGCTTAGGAAGACAGCCCAATTCACCA. Its protein product is CASSLGRQPNSP. The complete CDR3 reads CASSLGRQPNSPLFF. This chain connects TRBV7-9 to TRBJ1-4, with D possibly TRBD1 on 5 matching bases. The CDR3 end falls 3 residues outside the read, so it is completed with the germline J gene. Germline V gives CDR1 SEHNR, CDR2 FQNEAQ (reference sequence). This CDR3 is built from 15 residues.

Notes on this clone: Sequencing ends 3 residues short of the CDR3 end; the germline J gene provides the rest. This rearrangement joins TRBV7-9 to TRBJ2-5; D is unclear. Trimming took off 1 base at V and 5 bases at J, with 5 bases between the two ends. There are 12 residues in the CDR3. Germline V gene sequence: CDR1 SEHNR, CDR2 FQNEAQ (reference sequence). This chain's CDR3 is CASSLVGETQYF. Partial CDR3 DNA: TGTGCCAGCAGCTTAGTCGGGGAGACC.

Details on this clone: The sequenced fragment ends 3 residues before the CDR3 boundary, so the rest is inferred from the germline J gene. The rearrangement joins TRBV30 to TRBJ2-1; no firm D call. Germline loops: CDR1 GTSNPN, CDR2 SVGIG (reference sequence). Trimming cost V 0 bases and J 7 bases, with 4 bases left between them. This CDR3 is 11 amino acids long. The CDR3 DNA, read in part, is TGTGCCTGGAGTGTACGGAATGAG. Translated, it gives CAWSVRNE. The full CDR3 sequence reads CAWSVRNEQFF.

Notes on this clone: The read gets to within 3 residues of the CDR3 end, and the germline J gene fills in the rest. J is TRBJ2-2 and V is TRBV7-6, with D possibly matching TRBD2 (6 bases). The CDR3 covers 14 residues. Germline V gene lookup returns CDR1 SGHVS and CDR2 FNYEAQ. The sequenced CDR3 bases are TGTGCCAGCAGCTATGGGGACTTCAATTCACCG. It codes for CASSYGDFNSP. The whole CDR3 protein is CASSYGDFNSPLFF. The whole variable domain, remainder taken from reference TRBV7-6 and TRBJ2-2, is GAGVSQSPRYKVTKRGQDVALRCDPISGHVSLYWYRQALGQGPEFLTYFNYEAQQDKSGLPNDRFSAERPEGSISTLTIQRTEQRDSAMYRCASSYGDFNSPLFFGEGSRLTVL.

Regarding this clone: The CDR3 is cut off 3 residues early in the read; its end comes from the germline J gene. V and J are TRBV7-2 and TRBJ2-5, with 13 bases lining up with TRBD2. Germline V gives CDR1 SGHTA, CDR2 FQGNSA. The CDR3 has 15 amino acids. Trimming took 5 bases from V and 4 from J; bases not matched to a gene: 4. The CDR3 reads CASSVGLAGRETQYF. Incomplete CDR3 DNA: TGTGCCAGCAGCGTGGGACTAGCGGGAAGAGAGACC.

Concerning this clone itself: The read stops 3 residues short of the end of the CDR3; the missing end is completed from the germline J gene. The genes are TRBV5-1 and TRBJ2-2, with D possibly matching TRBD2 (6 bases). From germline, CDR1 is SGHRS and CDR2 YFSETQ. Trimming cost V 1 base and J 6 bases, with 16 bases left between them. CDR3 length: 16 residues. This CDR3 is CASSLQSGGAAGELFF. The CDR3 bases that were read are TGCGCCAGCAGCTTGCAGAGTGGCGGGGCGGCCGGGGAG. Variable domain in full (rest from reference TRBV5-1 and TRBJ2-2): KAGVTQTPRYLIKTRGQQVTLSCSPISGHRSVSWYQQTPGQGLQFLFEYFSETQRNKGNFPGRFSGRQFSNSRSEMNVSTLELGDSALYLCASSLQSGGAAGELFFGEGSRLTVL.

As to this clone: The CDR3 end is not reached by the read, which stops 3 residues before it; the germline J gene fills it in. The chain couples TRBV19 to TRBJ2-3, with D possibly matching TRBD2 (5 bases). Germline CDR1 and CDR2: LNHDA and SQIVND (reference sequence). Trimming shortened V by 5 bases and J by 3 bases, and 12 bases separated the two germline ends. CDR3 length: 14 amino acids. The CDR3 is CASSLAAGTDTQYF. The DNA read from the CDR3 is TGTGCCAGTAGTCTCGCCGCGGGTACAGATACG.

Of note for this clone: The read terminates 3 residues before the CDR3 end, so the remaining end is supplied by the germline J gene. The V call is TRBV30, the J call TRBJ2-1; D is unclear. The CDR3 extends over 15 amino acids. V gave up 1 base and J gave up 2 bases, with 12 bases separating them. In germline, CDR1 is GTSNPN, CDR2 SVGIG (reference sequence). The sequenced part of the CDR3 DNA is TGTGCCTGGAGTGACTTGGAGACTGCCTACAATGAG. This sequence encodes CAWSDLETAYNE. The whole CDR3 reads CAWSDLETAYNEQFF.

This clone shows up as medium-sized by frequency. The CDR3 is cut off 3 residues early in the read; its end comes from the germline J gene. The V gene is TRBV5-4, the J gene TRBJ2-3, with 7 bases aligning to TRBD2. V gave up 5 bases and J gave up 0 bases; unmatched junction bases: 3. Germline V gene sequence: CDR1 SGHNT, CDR2 YYREEE (reference sequence). The CDR3 has 14 amino acids. CDR3 sequence: CASRRDYSTDTQYF. Incomplete CDR3 DNA: TGTGCCAGCAGACGGGACTATAGCACAGATACG.

Comment on this clone: The DNA ends 3 residues before the CDR3 does, and the rest of the CDR3 is filled in from the germline J gene. The chain links TRBV19 to TRBJ2-5, with D possibly being TRBD2 (5 bases). CDR3 size: 11 residues. Germline V gene data show CDR1 as LNHDA and CDR2 as SQIVND (reference sequence). Trimming pared 9 bases from V and 5 bases from J, leaving 10 bases between. This CDR3 reads CARDLWETQYF. The covered CDR3 bases are TGTGCCAGGGACTTGTGGGAGACC.

Of note for this clone: The CDR3 end lies 3 residues beyond the end of the read and is filled in from the germline J gene. The chain recombines TRBV6-1 with TRBJ2-2; no firm D call. V gave up 2 bases and J gave up 4 bases, with 17 bases separating them. The CDR3 contains 17 residues. Looked up from germline, CDR1 is MNHNS and CDR2 is SASEGT. Incomplete CDR3 DNA: TGTGCCAGCAGTGAAATTGGTGTTCGTAGGGCCACCGGGGAG. It yields the protein CASSEIGVRRATGE. The complete CDR3 sequence is CASSEIGVRRATGELFF.